This TCR beta chain was identified during a study of regulatory T cells in long-lasting Graves disease. The time point denotes: newly diagnosed GD, antithyroid drugs for less than 3 months. Extracted PBMC RNA gave rise to the TCR library. Each of the patients was recruited from an endocrinology department situated in Xi'an, China. The authors built TCR beta libraries using iRepertoire HTBI primers and Arm-PCR of CDR3 regions. TCRdb processed the multiplex PCR reads anew with MiXCR; each CDR3 protein has one entry. This table has hundreds of thousands of distinct CDR3 sequences, more than 10% appearing once. General study points: Comparison showed that persistent patients shared more public clonotypes (about 2,600) than new patients (about 880). It was peripheral blood alone, not thyroid tissue, that was studied.

Many counts were recorded for this clonotype. What it binds is unknown. The CDR3 consists of 16 residues. V was shortened by 3 bases and J by 4 bases, with 15 bases between the two germline ends. Germline V gene data show CDR1 as SGHTA and CDR2 as FQGNSA. The same data also went into a second study, on T cells in Graves' hyperthyroidism and ophthalmopathy. That work contributes: A median about 6.2 months before onset, the model predicted ophthalmopathy.

The J gene is TRBJ2-2, the V gene TRBV7-2, with D perhaps matching TRBD2 (5 bases). The source material was peripheral blood mononuclear cells (PBMCs), sampled at new diagnosis, from a patient treated with antithyroid drugs. This TCR came from a woman in her 30s with Graves disease. CDR3 loop: CASSFGGPRGTGELFF. The CDR3 bases are TGTGCCAGCAGCTTTGGCGGCCCACGGGGCACCGGGGAGCTGTTTTTT.